The 18 T cell receptor beta chains below come from one sample, sequenced in a study of T-cell reconstitution after alpha-beta-depleted transplantation in children. The TCRbeta library was prepared with unique molecular identifiers. TCRdb used MiXCR to reprocess the PCR reads, holding one entry per CDR3 protein. This sample has approximately 500,000 distinct CDR3 sequences; 25% to 30% occur once, and the top ten carry around 36%. This sample comprised PBMCs, obtained before TCRalphabeta/CD19-depleted stem cell transplant. These receptors all stem from a boy in the first two years of life with Wiskott-Aldrich syndrome, due to receive a stem cell transplant.

The rearrangement uses TRBV27 and TRBJ2-1, with D unclear. The V end lost 3 bases, the J end lost 0 bases, and 12 bases lay between the germline ends. Germline V gene lookup returns CDR1 MNHEY and CDR2 SMNVEV (reference sequence). The CDR3 is made up of 16 amino acids. CDR3 residues: CASSFRARSSYNEQFF. CDR3 coding DNA: TGTGCCAGCAGTTTCCGAGCCCGCAGCTCCTACAATGAGCAGTTCTTC.

The genes are TRBV5-1 and TRBJ2-6; D is perhaps TRBD2 (5 bases). The length of the CDR3 is 15 residues. The V end lost 10 bases, the J end lost 1 base, and 15 bases lay between the germline ends. Germline CDR1 is SGHRS and CDR2 is YFSETQ. The DNA of the CDR3 is TGCGCCTCGCGGGCCCAACCTTCTGGGGCCAACGTCCTGACTTTC. Its translation: CASRAQPSGANVLTF.

The sample holds a few counts of this clonotype. The V and J genes are TRBV7-2 and TRBJ2-3, with unresolved D. With 5 bases removed from V and 0 bases from J, the gap between germline ends came to 9 bases. This CDR3 has 14 amino acids. Germline V gene lookup returns CDR1 SGHTA and CDR2 FQGNSA. This chain's CDR3 is CASSATFSTDTQYF. In DNA form, the CDR3 reads TGTGCCAGCAGCGCTACGTTTAGCACAGATACGCAGTATTTT.

This clonotype was recorded a few times. The chain combines TRBV15 with TRBJ2-5; D possibly corresponds to TRBD1 (6 bases). The CDR3 totals 14 residues. From germline, CDR1 is LNHNV and CDR2 YYDKDF (reference sequence). With 1 base removed from V and 4 bases from J, the gap between germline ends came to 10 bases. Here the CDR3 reads CATSRATGLETQYF. CDR3 in DNA: TGTGCCACCAGCAGAGCTACAGGGTTAGAGACCCAGTACTTC.

The rearrangement joins TRBV5-1 to TRBJ2-1, with TRBD2 matching over 10 bases. After removal of 2 bases from V and 8 bases from J, the junction contained 1 base not matched to a gene. CDR3 length equals 13 residues. Germline CDR1 SGHRS, CDR2 YFSETQ. CDR3 in amino acids: CASSLLAGYEQFF. The CDR3 region has the DNA TGCGCCAGCAGCTTACTAGCGGGATATGAGCAGTTCTTC.

V and J are TRBV20-1 and TRBJ2-2, with 9 bases matching TRBD2. The germline gives CDR1 DFQATT, CDR2 SNEGSKA (reference sequence). The V and J ends lost 6 bases and 11 bases, in that order; junction bases with no gene match: 13. The CDR3 length is 14 residues. CDR3 coding DNA: TGCAGTGCGAGCGAGCGGGAGGCACGGCACGAGCTGTTTTTT. Its protein is CSASEREARHELFF.

This clonotype was counted only a few times. The rearrangement links TRBV6-1 to TRBJ2-7; D may be TRBD2 (5 bases). CDR1 and CDR2 (germline): MNHNS, SASEGT. CDR3 length: 15 residues. V was shortened by 4 bases and J by 2 bases, with 15 bases between the two germline ends. The CDR3 loop is CASSAVSGIPYEQYF. DNA for the CDR3: TGTGCCAGCAGTGCCGTCAGCGGTATCCCCTACGAGCAGTACTTC.

This clonotype was detected a few times. The chain employs TRBV11-2 and TRBJ1-4; 10 nucleotides match TRBD1. The CDR3 extends over 15 amino acids. Germline V gene sequence: CDR1 SGHAT, CDR2 FQNNGV. J gave up 10 bases and V 4 bases, and 9 bases lay outside the gene matches. The CDR3 here is CASSSTRDRGGKLFF. DNA for the CDR3: TGTGCCAGCAGCTCGACCCGGGACAGGGGTGGAAAACTGTTTTTT.

This clonotype was observed a few times. The chain combines TRBV6-5 with TRBJ1-5; D call uncertain. V lost 3 bases to trimming and J lost 4 bases, with 7 bases between them. CDR1 MNHEY and CDR2 SVGAGI come from the germline V gene. This CDR3 spans 13 amino acids. CDR3 DNA: TGTGCCAGCAGTTATAAAAGGAATCAGCCCCAGCATTTT. Translation gives CASSYKRNQPQHF.

This chain uses TRBV20-1 with TRBJ1-2; D is possibly TRBD1 (5 bases). Trimming shortened V by 2 bases and J by 8 bases, and 18 bases separated the two germline ends. The CDR3 loop spans 14 amino acids. Germline CDR1 and CDR2: DFQATT and SNEGSKA (reference sequence). DNA for the CDR3: TGCAGTGCTAGAAGGCAGGGTCAGGTTTGGGGCTACACCTTC. This translates into CSARRQGQVWGYTF.

The chain links TRBV5-6 to TRBJ1-5; D unclear. The CDR3 runs to 14 residues. Trimming removed 1 base at V and 3 bases at J, with 8 bases between. Germline V gives CDR1 SGHDT, CDR2 YYEEEE. CDR3 coding DNA: TGTGCCAGCAGCTTGTTCGGGGACAATCAGCCCCAGCATTTT. This gives the protein CASSLFGDNQPQHF.

This clonotype was recorded many times. The V gene is TRBV5-8, the J gene TRBJ2-1; TRBD2 might be the D (6 bases). V was cut by 4 bases and J by 7 bases, with 9 bases left in between. There are 12 residues in the CDR3. Germline CDR1 is SGHTS and CDR2 is YDEGEE. The CDR3 nucleotides read TGTGCCAGCAGCCGACGGGGGAATGAGCAGTTCTTC. Translated: CASSRRGNEQFF.

This clonotype is a singleton in its sample. V is TRBV5-6 and J is TRBJ2-3; 8 positions match TRBD2. J gave up 5 bases and V 4 bases, and 9 bases lay outside the gene matches. Germline CDR1 and CDR2: SGHDT and YYEEEE. This CDR3 is 15 amino acids long. The CDR3 bases are TGTGCCAGCAGCCCCCGACTAGCGCGGGTAGATACGCAGTATTTT. Translated: CASSPRLARVDTQYF.

The chain is built from TRBV5-1 and TRBJ1-1, with D maybe TRBD1 (5 bases). Germline CDR1 reads SGHRS; CDR2 reads YFSETQ. V lost 5 bases to trimming and J lost 3 bases, with 11 bases between them. CDR3 size: 13 residues. As DNA, the CDR3 is TGCGCCAGCAGTCCTGAGGGGTACACTGAAGCTTTCTTT. It encodes CASSPEGYTEAFF.

This rearrangement joins TRBV14 to TRBJ2-7, with 10 bases matching TRBD1. V shed 4 bases, J shed 1 base, and the junction held 4 bases outside the gene matches. Per the germline V gene, CDR1 is SGHDN and CDR2 is FVKESK. The CDR3 has 15 residues. The CDR3 sequence: CASSRAGQGSYEQYF. CDR3 bases: TGTGCCAGCAGCCGTGCGGGACAGGGGTCCTACGAGCAGTACTTC.

The V and J genes are TRBV4-1 and TRBJ2-1; 9 nucleotides line up with TRBD2. Germline V gene data show CDR1 as MGHRA and CDR2 as YSYEKL. The CDR3 sequence is 20 residues long. V lost 4 bases, J lost 0 bases, and 16 bases stayed unmatched. The CDR3 loop is CASSLYMVAGGTSSYNEQFF. The CDR3 nucleotides are TGCGCCAGCAGCCTATATATGGTTGCGGGAGGGACAAGCTCCTACAATGAGCAGTTCTTC.

This clonotype was found a few times. This chain connects TRBV7-2 to TRBJ2-3, with D maybe TRBD2 (6 bases). The germline CDR1 and CDR2 sequences are SGHTA and FQGNSA. The germline V and J ends were trimmed by 6 bases and 5 bases, with 9 bases remaining between them. The CDR3 length is 12 residues. The CDR3 DNA reads TGTGCCAGCAGAGGCGGGATAGATACGCAGTATTTT. Its protein product is CASRGGIDTQYF. The whole variable domain, filled in from reference TRBV7-2 and TRBJ2-3, reads GAGVSQSPSNKVTEKGKDVELRCDPISGHTALYWYRQSLGQGLEFLIYFQGNSAPDKSGLPSDRFSAERTGGSVSTLTIQRTQQEDSAVYLCASRGGIDTQYFGPGTRLTVL.

This clonotype was detected a few times. V usage is TRBV21-1 and J usage is TRBJ1-6; the listed D gene, TRBD1, was not tested against the DNA. TRBV21-1 is a recognized pseudogene. The CDR3 length is 14 residues. For the CDR3, the DNA is TGTGCCAGCAGCAAGGGACGGAAAAATTCACCCCTCCACTTT. This encodes CASSKGRKNSPLHF.